Following are 2 T cell receptor beta chains from one sample sequenced in a study of blood T cell repertoires in COVID-19. Sequenced by immunoSEQ multiplex PCR; TCRdb stores in-frame clones only, minus some. The sample records under 300,000 clones, roughly 89% being singletons. The material sequenced was peripheral blood. These receptors were collected from a man between 50 and 59 years old with acute or convalescent COVID-19.

The rearrangement joins TRBV2 to TRBJ1-2; D is unclear. V lost 0 bases to trimming and J lost 13 bases, with 9 bases between them. CDR1 is SNHLY, CDR2 FYNNEI, per germline. This CDR3 has 11 amino acids. The CDR3 coding sequence is TGTGCCAGCAGTGAAGCTGTCGGCGGCACCTTC. This translates into CASSEAVGGTF.

The chain employs TRBV27 and TRBJ2-1, with TRBD2 matching 7 bases. The ends lost 5 bases at V and 4 bases at J; junction bases unmatched: 8. Germline CDR1 and CDR2: MNHEY and SMNVEV (reference sequence). The CDR3 extends over 15 amino acids. CDR3 nucleotides: TGTGCCAGCAGTCCGACTAGCCCTTCATACAATGAGCAGTTCTTC. Translating it yields CASSPTSPSYNEQFF.